This T cell receptor (beta chain) appears in the sequencing data of a study of T cells in localized non-small cell lung cancer. This clone has more than one count but fewer than ten. Using immunoSEQ multiplex PCR, the repertoire was profiled, and TCRdb retains in-frame clones only, with some absent. This sample has under 4,000 clones, with about 25% found just once. CDR1 is LNHDA, CDR2 SQIVND, per germline (reference sequence). The ends lost 2 bases at V and 8 bases at J; junction bases unmatched: 5. This CDR3 has 14 residues. This receptor was taken from a woman aged 35-70 years with stage I lung adenocarcinoma. This sequence joins TRBV19 and TRBJ2-1; 8 bases line up with TRBD2. Sequenced here: lung tumor tissue, sampled before any cancer treatment. The CDR3 loop is CASSISAGADEQFF. CDR3 nucleotides: TGTGCCAGTAGTATATCAGCGGGAGCCGATGAGCAGTTCTTC.